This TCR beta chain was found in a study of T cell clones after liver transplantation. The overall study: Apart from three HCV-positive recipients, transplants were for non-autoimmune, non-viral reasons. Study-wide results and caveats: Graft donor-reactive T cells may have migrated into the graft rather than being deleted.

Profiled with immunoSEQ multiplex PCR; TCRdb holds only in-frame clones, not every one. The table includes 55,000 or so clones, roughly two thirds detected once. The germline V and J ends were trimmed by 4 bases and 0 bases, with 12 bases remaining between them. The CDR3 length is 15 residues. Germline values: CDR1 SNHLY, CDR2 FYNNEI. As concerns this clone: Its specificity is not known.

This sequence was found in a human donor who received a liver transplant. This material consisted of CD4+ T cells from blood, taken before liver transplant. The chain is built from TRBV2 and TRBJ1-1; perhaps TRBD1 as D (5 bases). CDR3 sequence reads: CASSVLGAVNTEAFF. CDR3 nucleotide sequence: TGTGCCAGCAGTGTCCTAGGGGCGGTGAACACTGAAGCTTTCTTT.